This entry is about one T cell receptor (beta chain). V was pared by 4 bases and J by 6 bases, with 12 bases between. There are 14 residues in the CDR3. Germline-derived CDR1 and CDR2 are SEHNR and FQNEAQ (reference sequence). The data originate from a study of control samples from healthy donors and cancer patients. TCRdb's copy holds only in-frame clones and misses some; the assay was immunoSEQ multiplex PCR. The repertoire includes under 200,000 clones, 91% of them detected once, and more than 1.3% sits in the top ten. The rearrangement links TRBV7-9 to TRBJ1-4; D might be TRBD1 (5 bases). Material for sequencing was blood. The origin of this receptor is a woman between 25 and 40 years old in good health. CDR3 residues: CASSSRGGDEKLFF. The CDR3 coding sequence is TGTGCCAGCAGCTCCCGGGGGGGGGATGAAAAACTGTTTTTT. The full variable domain, rest sourced from reference TRBV7-9 and TRBJ1-4, is DTGVSQNPRHKITKRGQNVTFRCDPISEHNRLYWYRQTLGQGPEFLTYFQNEAQLEKSRLLSDRFSAERPKGSFSTLEIQRTEQGDSAMYLCASSSRGGDEKLFFGSGTQLSVL.